The T cell receptor (beta chain) described here comes from a study of control samples from healthy donors and cancer patients. V gave up 2 bases and J gave up 1 base, with 1 base separating them. The CDR3 extends over 12 amino acids. From germline, CDR1 is SGDLS and CDR2 YYNGEE. The table came from immunoSEQ multiplex PCR; TCRdb's copy has only in-frame clones and leaves some out. The data show about 110,000 clones, with roughly 90% seen just once and around 3.5% held by the top ten. This clonotype was obtained from a woman aged 55-70 years with lung cancer. J is TRBJ2-1 and V is TRBV9; D not certain. Sequencing input: PBMCs. Here the CDR3 reads CASSVSYNEQFF. CDR3 nucleotides: TGTGCCAGCAGCGTGTCCTACAATGAGCAGTTCTTC.